A single sample gave rise to the 15 T cell receptor beta chains below, sequenced in a study of cytomegalovirus exposure and HLA in healthy donors. The PCR made use of 60 Vbeta and 13 Jbeta primers. TCRdb's copy holds only in-frame clones and misses some; the assay was immunoSEQ multiplex PCR. Of over 100,000 clones listed, about three quarters are singletons. Sequenced input: PBMCs. These receptor sequences come from a female donor in good health and CMV-seropositive.

This clone was counted a few times. V is TRBV5-4 and J is TRBJ2-5; 8 nucleotides match TRBD2. V was clipped by 4 bases and J by 5 bases; unmatched bases: 10. Germline CDR1 is SGHNT and CDR2 is YYREEE (reference sequence). CDR3 length: 15 amino acids. The CDR3: CASSPGGASSETQYF. The CDR3 DNA reads as TGTGCCAGCAGCCCCGGGGGGGCTAGCTCCGAGACCCAGTACTTC.

The chain carries TRBV6-4 and TRBJ2-2; a weak D match, TRBD2 (6 bases). The V and J ends lost 2 bases and 4 bases respectively, with 8 bases between them. CDR1 and CDR2 from the germline V gene are MRHNA and SNTAGT. This CDR3 spans 14 amino acids. The CDR3: CASSDEGGTGELFF. The DNA for the CDR3 is TGTGCCAGCAGTGACGAGGGAGGCACCGGGGAGCTGTTTTTT.

The sample holds a few counts of this clone. The chain's CDR3 is CASSLALVGGSPNIQYF. Written as DNA, the CDR3 is TGTGCCAGCAGCTTAGCGCTCGTTGGGGGGAGTCCGAACATTCAGTACTTC. The chain uses TRBV7-9 and TRBJ2-4; a possible D gene is TRBD2 (6 bases). CDR3 length: 17 amino acids. Germline CDR1 reads SEHNR; CDR2 reads FQNEAQ (reference sequence). Between the trimmed V and J ends, which lost 0 bases and 7 bases, there was a span of 19 bases.

V and J are TRBV18 and TRBJ2-7, with D unresolved. Trimming stripped 3 bases from V and 3 bases from J, with 24 bases between. Looked up from germline, CDR1 is KGHSH and CDR2 is LQKENI. This CDR3 has 18 amino acids. Written as DNA, the CDR3 is TGTGCCAGCTCACCGCCCTTCCTCGACCGCCCCAACTACTACGAGCAGTACTTC. This codes for CASSPPFLDRPNYYEQYF.

The V call is TRBV25-1, the J call TRBJ2-5, with D perhaps TRBD1 (5 bases). Germline V gives CDR1 MGHDK, CDR2 SYGVNS. This CDR3 comprises 12 residues. The V and J ends lost 5 bases and 5 bases respectively, with 9 bases between them. This CDR3 reads CASSLRQETQYF. CDR3 nucleotide sequence: TGTGCCAGCAGTCTCAGACAGGAGACCCAGTACTTC.

This clone was seen a few times. The chain employs TRBV6-5 and TRBJ2-7; 8 bases match TRBD2. V lost 5 bases and J lost 1; bases outside the gene matches: 1. Germline V gives CDR1 MNHEY, CDR2 SVGAGI. CDR3 length: 13 residues. In nucleotides, the CDR3 is TGTGCCAGCAGTGCGGGAGGATCCTACGAGCAGTACTTC. Protein sequence: CASSAGGSYEQYF.

The rearrangement links TRBV5-1 to TRBJ1-1; D gene ambiguous. This CDR3 is 14 amino acids long. Germline V gives CDR1 SGHRS, CDR2 YFSETQ. Between the trimmed V and J ends, which lost 4 bases and 0 bases, there was a span of 10 bases. CDR3 bases: TGCGCCAGCAGCCCGCTGGCCATGAACACTGAAGCTTTCTTT. Translated, it gives CASSPLAMNTEAFF.

The chain carries TRBV11-2 and TRBJ2-4; D might be TRBD1 (6 bases). Looked up from germline, CDR1 is SGHAT and CDR2 is FQNNGV. V was clipped by 4 bases and J by 0 bases, with 13 bases between them. The CDR3 extends over 16 amino acids. The CDR3 DNA reads as TGTGCCAGCAGCTCAACCGGACAGCTAGCCAAAAACATTCAGTACTTC. As protein: CASSSTGQLAKNIQYF.

The chain carries TRBV7-2 and TRBJ2-1, with D maybe TRBD1 (6 bases). Trimming took 5 bases from V and 7 from J, leaving 12 bases between them. CDR1 is SGHTA, CDR2 FQGNSA, per germline. The CDR3 contains 13 residues. The DNA of the CDR3 is TGTGCCAGCAGCGTTACAGGGTGGAATGAGCAGTTCTTC. It translates to CASSVTGWNEQFF.

This clone has a single count. The CDR3, as DNA: TGCAGCGTTGATCCATCTAGCGGGAGGTTCTCCTACAATGAGCAGTTCTTC. Protein: CSVDPSSGRFSYNEQFF. The gene calls are TRBV29-1 and TRBJ2-1, with 11 nucleotides matching TRBD2. There are 17 residues in the CDR3. V lost 3 bases to trimming and J lost 0 bases; unmatched junction nucleotides: 7. Germline-derived CDR1 and CDR2 are SQVTM and ANQGSEA.

This chain uses TRBV5-1 with TRBJ2-5; a possible D gene is TRBD1 (6 bases). Trimming left V 2 bases short and J 5 bases short, with 19 bases between. The length of the CDR3 is 16 residues. Germline CDR1 SGHRS, CDR2 YFSETQ. Here the CDR3 DNA reads TGCGCCAGCAGCTTAACATTAGGTACAGGGTCTGAGACCCAGTACTTC. Protein sequence: CASSLTLGTGSETQYF.

The chain joins TRBV5-6 to TRBJ2-5, with TRBD1 as a possible D gene (6 bases). Germline CDR1 SGHDT, CDR2 YYEEEE. Trimming shortened V by 5 bases and J by 5 bases, and 13 bases separated the two germline ends. The CDR3 runs to 13 residues. The CDR3 spells CASRLQGYETQYF. The CDR3 DNA sequence: TGTGCCAGCAGACTACAGGGATACGAGACCCAGTACTTC.

The rearrangement uses TRBV29-1 and TRBJ2-7; 8 positions agree with TRBD1. This CDR3 is 14 amino acids long. V shed 4 bases and J 5 bases; nucleotides not matched to a gene: 10. Germline CDR1 reads SQVTM; CDR2 reads ANQGSEA. The CDR3 sequence: CSVVRQGAVDEQYF. DNA for the CDR3: TGCAGCGTTGTGAGGCAGGGGGCGGTCGACGAGCAGTACTTC.

This clone was counted once. The DNA for the CDR3 is TGTGCCAGCAGCCTGAGAGGGATCACTGAAGCTTTCTTT. It specifies CASSLRGITEAFF. The rearrangement links TRBV5-5 to TRBJ1-1; D gene ambiguous. This CDR3 comprises 13 residues. V lost 4 bases to trimming and J lost 4 bases, with 11 bases between them. CDR1 SGHKS and CDR2 YYEKEE come from the germline V gene (reference sequence).

The chain carries TRBV28 and TRBJ2-7; D ambiguous. Trimming took 8 bases from V and 5 from J, leaving 16 bases between them. Germline CDR1 is MDHEN and CDR2 is SYDVKM. This CDR3 contains 13 residues. The chain's CDR3 is CASFETGKDEQYF. In nucleotides, the CDR3 is TGTGCCAGCTTCGAAACGGGTAAGGACGAGCAGTACTTC.